What follows are 25 T cell receptor beta chains derived from one specimen sequenced in a study of T cells in Graves' hyperthyroidism and ophthalmopathy. TCR beta CDR3 region amplification was performed from RNA transcripts. When the TCR CDR3 underwent first-round RT-PCR, the HTBI primer set was used. One entry per CDR3 protein, called by TCRdb with MiXCR from the multiplex PCR reads. The data contain approximately 600,000 distinct CDR3 sequences, roughly 14% of them singletons. Sequenced input: blood. The receptor set was obtained from a woman in her 40s with Graves' ophthalmopathy.

The V call is TRBV5-1, the J call TRBJ1-2; the D gene is possibly TRBD1 (5 bases). Germline assignment: CDR1 SGHRS and CDR2 YFSETQ. Between the trimmed V and J ends, which lost 6 bases and 4 bases, there was a span of 22 bases. CDR3 length: 16 amino acids. Here the CDR3 DNA reads TGCGCCAGCACCCGAGACGGGGGAGTGGAGTCCTATGGCTACACCTTC. Residues: CASTRDGGVESYGYTF.

The table lists this clonotype with many counts. The rearrangement joins TRBV19 to TRBJ1-1, with D maybe TRBD1 (5 bases). Germline assignment: CDR1 LNHDA and CDR2 SQIVND (reference sequence). V shed 3 bases and J shed 5 bases, with 19 bases lying between them. This CDR3 comprises 16 residues. The CDR3 sequence: CASSMGTLTLRTEAFF. Written as DNA, the CDR3 is TGTGCCAGTAGTATGGGGACCTTAACATTGCGGACTGAAGCTTTCTTT.

This clonotype was found many times. V gene TRBV2 combines with J gene TRBJ1-5, with 11 bases lining up with TRBD1. Per germline, CDR1 SNHLY and CDR2 FYNNEI. V was pared by 2 bases and J by 4 bases, with 4 bases of the junction left unmatched. This CDR3 region has 16 residues. DNA of the CDR3: TGTGCCAGCAGTGAAATTGGGACAGGGGGAAATCAGCCCCAGCATTTT. This sequence encodes CASSEIGTGGNQPQHF.

This clonotype was detected many times. This rearrangement joins TRBV7-6 to TRBJ2-5; a possible D gene is TRBD1 (5 bases). V lost 1 base and J lost 2, with 11 bases in between. The CDR3 sequence is 15 residues long. The germline V gene encodes CDR1 SGHVS and CDR2 FNYEAQ. CDR3 bases: TGTGCCAGCAGCTTAGGGGTAGGGGCGCAAGAGACCCAGTACTTC. Translated, it gives CASSLGVGAQETQYF.

Many counts were recorded for this clonotype. This chain joins TRBV6-5 and TRBJ1-5; 8 bases fit TRBD1. The ends lost 7 bases at V and 3 bases at J; junction bases unmatched: 5. CDR1 is MNHEY, CDR2 SVGAGI, per germline. The length of the CDR3 is 14 residues. The CDR3 DNA is TGTGCCAGCACCGTGACAGGGGTCAATCAGCCCCAGCATTTT. This gives the protein CASTVTGVNQPQHF.

The CDR3 nucleotides read TGTGCCAGTAGTATATCGTATCAGCCCCAGCATTTT. Translating gives CASSISYQPQHF. The chain carries TRBV19 and TRBJ1-5; D not certain. The CDR3 spans 12 residues. Trimming shortened V by 2 bases and J by 5 bases, and 4 bases separated the two germline ends. Germline V gene data show CDR1 as LNHDA and CDR2 as SQIVND (reference sequence).

This clonotype was seen repeatedly, ten times or more. The junction departs from germline at one end; a sequencing error may be responsible. V gene TRBV20-1 combines with J gene TRBJ2-7, with 8 bases matching TRBD2. Germline V lookup: CDR1 DFQATT, CDR2 SNEGSKA (reference sequence). The CDR3 spans 14 residues. The CDR3 here is CSADVWSGSGSSQF. The CDR3 coding sequence is TGCAGTGCTGACGTTTGGAGCGGGAGTGGTTCTTCCCAATTC.

This clonotype came up a few times. The rearrangement joins TRBV4-2 to TRBJ1-6, with a tentative D call TRBD1 (5 bases). CDR3 length: 18 amino acids. V shed 1 base and J shed 9 bases, with 22 bases lying between them. Germline loops: CDR1 LGHNA, CDR2 YNFKEQ. The CDR3 is CASSQASSVGGSGSPLHF. The CDR3, as DNA: TGTGCCAGCAGCCAAGCTTCCTCGGTGGGGGGGTCCGGTTCACCCCTCCACTTT.

The CDR3 coding sequence is TGCAGTGCTTACGCAGCTAGCGGGGAATACGAGCAGTACTTC. This gives the protein CSAYAASGEYEQYF. The V and J genes are TRBV20-1 and TRBJ2-7, with 9 bases matching TRBD2. The ends lost 5 bases at V and 4 bases at J; junction bases unmatched: 9. The germline CDR1 and CDR2 sequences are DFQATT and SNEGSKA (reference sequence). This CDR3 has 14 amino acids.

This clonotype was detected many times. The chain is built from TRBV6-5 and TRBJ2-7; D may be TRBD2 (5 bases). There are 14 residues in the CDR3. Germline V gene data show CDR1 as MNHEY and CDR2 as SVGAGI. The V gene lost 0 bases and the J gene lost 3 bases, with 9 bases spanning the gap. The DNA for the CDR3 is TGTGCCAGCAGTTACTCGAGCGGAGGCTACGAGCAGTACTTC. Residues: CASSYSSGGYEQYF.

This clonotype was counted ten times or more. The chain joins TRBV12-3 or TRBV12-4 to TRBJ1-1; perhaps TRBD1 as D (5 bases). This CDR3 is 14 amino acids long. Trimming took 3 bases from V and 0 from J, leaving 8 bases between them. The CDR3 bases are TGTGCCAGCAGTTTCGGGACGGTGAACACTGAAGCTTTCTTT. It yields the protein CASSFGTVNTEAFF.

A few counts support this clonotype. V and J are TRBV12-3 or TRBV12-4 and TRBJ2-5; TRBD2 matches 9 bases. V shed 1 base, J shed 4 bases, and the junction held 7 bases outside the gene matches. The CDR3 totals 16 residues. In nucleotides, the CDR3 is TGTGCCAGCAGTTTAGTCGGCGGGGGGGCTGGAGAGACCCAGTACTTC. It encodes CASSLVGGGAGETQYF.

This clonotype was counted many times. The rearrangement links TRBV5-1 to TRBJ1-5, with D perhaps matching TRBD1 (5 bases). The CDR3 contains 14 residues. The V gene's germline CDR1 is SGHRS and CDR2 YFSETQ. The germline V and J ends were trimmed by 4 bases and 5 bases, with 13 bases remaining between them. The CDR3 region has the DNA TGCGCCAGCAGCCCGAGGGCGGGGGATCAGCCCCAGCATTTT. Translating it yields CASSPRAGDQPQHF.

This clonotype was observed a handful of times. The genes are TRBV9 and TRBJ2-2, with D possibly being TRBD1 or TRBD2 (5 bases each). The CDR3 is 16 amino acids. Trimming pared 3 bases from V and 1 base from J, leaving 13 bases between. Germline lookup yields CDR1 SGDLS and CDR2 YYNGEE. DNA for the CDR3: TGTGCCAGCAGCGCGAAGAGGGGCAAGAACACCGGGGAGCTGTTTTTT. Translated, it gives CASSAKRGKNTGELFF. The full variable domain, in which reference TRBV9 and TRBJ2-2 provide the parts outside the CDR3, is DSGVTQTPKHLITATGQRVTLRCSPRSGDLSVYWYQQSLDQGLQFLIQYYNGEERAKGNILERFSAQQFPDLHSELNLSSLELGDSALYFCASSAKRGKNTGELFFGEGSRLTVL.

J is TRBJ1-5 and V is TRBV5-5; D is undetermined. V was pared by 0 bases and J by 6 bases, with 10 bases between. The CDR3 consists of 14 residues. Germline CDR1 is SGHKS and CDR2 is YYEKEE (reference sequence). The DNA for the CDR3 is TGTGCCAGCAGCTTGGAAAGGGCCAGTCAGCCCCAGCATTTT. As protein: CASSLERASQPQHF.

This clonotype has a count of ten or more. The chain joins TRBV30 to TRBJ1-1, with D maybe TRBD1 (5 bases). CDR1 is GTSNPN, CDR2 SVGIG, per germline (reference sequence). Trimming shortened V by 0 bases and J by 4 bases, and 15 bases separated the two germline ends. This CDR3 has 15 residues. This chain's CDR3 is CAWSVGRVITTEAFF. CDR3 coding DNA: TGTGCCTGGAGTGTAGGCAGGGTCATAACCACTGAAGCTTTCTTT.

The CDR3 loop reads CASSYGEAPQGRFF. CDR3 bases: TGTGCCAGCAGTTACGGCGAGGCCCCCCAAGGGCGGTTCTTC. The chain carries TRBV6-2 or TRBV6-3 and TRBJ2-1; D is ambiguous. CDR3 length: 14 residues. CDR1 is MNHEY and CDR2 is SVGEGT in the germline V gene. V lost 2 bases, J lost 15 bases, and 20 bases lay in between.

This clonotype has a count of ten or more. J is TRBJ1-2 and V is TRBV28; D remains ambiguous. The CDR3 is 13 amino acids. Deletions cut 5 bases from V and 5 bases from J, with 12 bases between. The germline V gene encodes CDR1 MDHEN and CDR2 SYDVKM. CDR3 amino acids: CASSNVAGYGYTF. For the CDR3, the DNA is TGTGCCAGCAGTAATGTCGCTGGGTATGGCTACACCTTC.

This clonotype was seen more than once but under ten times. The chain is built from TRBV4-1 and TRBJ2-2; D is possibly TRBD1 (6 bases). Germline loops: CDR1 MGHRA, CDR2 YSYEKL. Trimming left V 0 bases short and J 5 bases short, with 19 bases between. This CDR3 has 18 amino acids. This CDR3 is CASSQDGVMDRETGELFF. The CDR3 DNA sequence: TGCGCCAGCAGCCAAGATGGGGTTATGGACAGAGAAACCGGGGAGCTGTTTTTT.

This clonotype was picked up many times. This rearrangement joins TRBV28 to TRBJ1-5; D is unclear. V gave up 3 bases and J gave up 0 bases, with 6 bases separating them. Germline values: CDR1 MDHEN, CDR2 SYDVKM. The CDR3 covers 14 residues. CDR3 sequence reads: CASSFVYSNQPQHF. In DNA form, the CDR3 reads TGTGCCAGCAGTTTTGTTTATAGCAATCAGCCCCAGCATTTT.

V gene TRBV4-3 combines with J gene TRBJ2-7, with a possible D match to TRBD1 (5 bases). This CDR3 region has 15 residues. Germline V gene data show CDR1 as LGHNA and CDR2 as YSLEER. V gave up 3 bases and J gave up 2 bases, with 14 bases separating them. The DNA of the CDR3 is TGCGCCAGCAGCCAGGCTCAGGGTTTTACCTACGAGCAGTACTTC. It specifies CASSQAQGFTYEQYF.

This clonotype was seen repeatedly, ten times or more. V is TRBV6-5 and J is TRBJ2-5; a possible D gene is TRBD2 (6 bases). Germline CDR1 and CDR2: MNHEY and SVGAGI. This CDR3 is built from 14 residues. Between the trimmed V and J ends, which lost 0 bases and 5 bases, there was a span of 10 bases. CDR3 in amino acids: CASSYSSLAETQYF. Here the CDR3 DNA reads TGTGCCAGCAGTTACTCGAGTCTAGCGGAGACCCAGTACTTC.

Ten or more counts support this clonotype. With a much larger clone just one base away, this may be a read error. J is TRBJ2-5 and V is TRBV6-1; 10 positions agree with TRBD1. CDR1 is MNHNS, CDR2 SASEGT, per germline. The CDR3 loop spans 14 amino acids. This chain's CDR3 is CASSGTGVEETRYF. CDR3 sequence (DNA): TGTGCCAGCTCCGGGACAGGGGTAGAAGAGACCCGGTACTTC.

The chain uses TRBV27 and TRBJ1-5, with D perhaps TRBD1 (5 bases). Germline loops: CDR1 MNHEY, CDR2 SMNVEV (reference sequence). The CDR3 spans 14 residues. With 3 bases removed from V and 7 bases from J, the gap between germline ends came to 13 bases. CDR3 loop: CASSFPWGEQPQHF. Written as DNA, the CDR3 is TGTGCCAGCAGTTTCCCGTGGGGGGAGCAGCCCCAGCATTTT.

The rearrangement links TRBV6-2 or TRBV6-3 to TRBJ1-6; 12 nucleotides agree with TRBD1. Germline values: CDR1 MNHEY, CDR2 SVGEGT. The CDR3 has 18 residues. Trimming removed 4 bases from V and 11 bases from J; junction bases left unmatched: 15. CDR3 amino acids: CASSFPSTGQGAKTPLHF. As DNA, the CDR3 is TGTGCCAGCAGTTTTCCCTCCACGGGACAGGGGGCGAAGACACCCCTCCACTTT.